The clone carrying this TCR beta chain was counted many times. Antigen: not known. The data were obtained in a study of post-analysis software for immune sequencing data. There are 14 residues in the CDR3. Germline lookup yields CDR1 DFQATT and CDR2 SNEGSKA (reference sequence). Germline trimming cut 6 bases from V and 3 bases from J; bases unmatched to any gene: 5. TCR beta cDNA libraries had unique molecular identifiers. TCRdb recomputed calls from the PCR reads with MiXCR, one row per CDR3 protein. Seen here are around 160,000 distinct CDR3 sequences, approximately 35% observed once, and the top ten hold about 26%. Points from the study as a whole: Diversity measured as normalized Chao1 was significantly lower in multiple sclerosis patients than in controls. F measure clustering grouped samples strongly by preparation batch.

The sequence was obtained from a girl aged 10-17 years with multiple sclerosis. The source was blood, collected after autologous hematopoietic stem cell transplantation. This chain uses TRBV20-1 with TRBJ2-1; 10 nucleotides match TRBD2. As DNA, the CDR3 is TGCAGTGCAAGACTAGCGGGTGGCTACAATGAGCAGTTCTTC. It codes for CSARLAGGYNEQFF.